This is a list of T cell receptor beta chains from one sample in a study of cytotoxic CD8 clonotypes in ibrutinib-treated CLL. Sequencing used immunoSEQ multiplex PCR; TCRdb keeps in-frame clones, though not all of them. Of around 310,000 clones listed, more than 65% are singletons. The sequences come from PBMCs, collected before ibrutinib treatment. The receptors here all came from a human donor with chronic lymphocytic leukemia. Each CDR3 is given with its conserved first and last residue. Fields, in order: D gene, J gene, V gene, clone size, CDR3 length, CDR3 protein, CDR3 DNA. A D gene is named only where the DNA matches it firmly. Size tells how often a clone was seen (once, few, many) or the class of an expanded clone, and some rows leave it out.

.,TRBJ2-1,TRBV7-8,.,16,CASTRLRERSYNEQFF,TGTGCCAGCACCCGTTTGCGGGAAAGGTCCTACAATGAGCAGTTCTTC
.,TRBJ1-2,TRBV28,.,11,CASENRDGYTF,TGTGCCAGCGAAAACAGGGACGGCTACACCTTC
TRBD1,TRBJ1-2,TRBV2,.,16,CASSEYRTGENYGYTF,TGTGCCAGCAGTGAATATAGGACAGGGGAGAACTATGGCTACACCTTC
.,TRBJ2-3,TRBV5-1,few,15,CASSFFRVFTDTQYF,TGCGCCAGCAGCTTCTTCAGGGTATTCACAGATACGCAGTATTTT
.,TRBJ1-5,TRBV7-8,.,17,CASSLEAPGLSNQPQHF,TGTGCCAGCAGCTTAGAAGCTCCGGGGCTTAGCAATCAGCCCCAGCATTTT
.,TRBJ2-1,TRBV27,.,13,CASSSMTENEQFF,TGTGCCAGCAGTTCCATGACAGAAAATGAGCAGTTCTTC
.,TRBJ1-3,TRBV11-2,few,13,CASSLWPGNTIYF,TGTGCCAGCAGCTTATGGCCTGGAAACACCATATATTTT
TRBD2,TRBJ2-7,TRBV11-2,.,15,CASSLGASGAYEQYF,TGTGCCAGCAGCTTAGGGGCTAGCGGGGCCTACGAGCAGTACTTC
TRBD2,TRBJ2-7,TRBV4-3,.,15,CASSQEFSGMGEQYF,TGCGCCAGCAGCCAAGAATTTAGCGGGATGGGAGAGCAGTACTTC
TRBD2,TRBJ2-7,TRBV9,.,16,CASSVDFAGEYYEQYF,TGTGCCAGCAGCGTAGATTTCGCGGGAGAGTACTACGAGCAGTACTTC
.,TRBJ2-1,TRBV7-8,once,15,CASSPERLVMVEQFF,TGTGCCAGCAGCCCAGAGCGTCTAGTCATGGTTGAGCAGTTCTTC
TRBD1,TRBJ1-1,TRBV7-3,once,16,CASSFTPGTGSTEAFF,TGTGCCAGCAGCTTTACCCCTGGGACAGGTAGCACTGAAGCTTTCTTT
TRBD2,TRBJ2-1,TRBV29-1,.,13,CSVEASGRSAQFF,TGCAGCGTTGAAGCTAGCGGGAGATCCGCGCAGTTCTTC
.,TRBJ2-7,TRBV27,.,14,CASSPRGGGYEQYF,TGTGCCAGCAGTCCCCGAGGTGGGGGCTACGAGCAGTACTTC
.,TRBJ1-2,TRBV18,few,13,CASSLETDYGYTF,TGTGCCAGCTCACTCGAGACAGACTATGGCTACACCTTC
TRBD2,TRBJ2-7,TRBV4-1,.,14,CASSQARTSNEQYF,TGCGCCAGCAGCCAAGCCCGGACTAGCAACGAGCAGTACTTC
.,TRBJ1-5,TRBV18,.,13,CASSPQGNQPQHF,TGTGCCAGCTCACCCCAGGGAAATCAGCCCCAGCATTTT
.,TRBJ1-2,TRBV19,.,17,CASSMASGLLPIYGYTF,TGTGCCAGTAGTATGGCCTCGGGACTCCTGCCCATCTATGGCTACACCTTC
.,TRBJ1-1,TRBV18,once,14,CASSPNRVNTEAFF,TGTGCCAGCTCACCAAACAGGGTGAACACTGAAGCTTTCTTT
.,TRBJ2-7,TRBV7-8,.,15,CASSFMAGPIYEQYF,TGTGCCAGCAGCTTCATGGCGGGGCCAATCTACGAGCAGTACTTC
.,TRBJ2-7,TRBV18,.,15,CASSPPTGSRYEQYF,TGTGCCAGCTCACCACCTACAGGGAGTAGGTACGAGCAGTACTTC
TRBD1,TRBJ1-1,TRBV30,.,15,CAWRGQGALNTEAFF,TGTGCCTGGAGGGGACAGGGGGCGCTTAACACTGAAGCTTTCTTT
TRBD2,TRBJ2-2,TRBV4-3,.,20,CASSHATGTSGGDGTGELFF,TGCGCCAGCAGCCATGCTACCGGGACTAGCGGGGGGGACGGGACCGGGGAGCTGTTTTTT
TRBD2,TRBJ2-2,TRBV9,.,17,CASSASWTSGDTGELFF,TGTGCCAGCAGCGCCTCATGGACTAGCGGAGACACCGGGGAGCTGTTTTTT
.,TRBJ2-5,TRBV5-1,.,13,CASSLTSRETQYF,TGCGCCAGCAGCTTGACTAGCAGGGAGACCCAGTACTTC
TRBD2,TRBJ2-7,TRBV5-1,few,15,CASSLVASGSYEQYF,TGCGCCAGCAGCTTGGTCGCTAGCGGGAGTTACGAGCAGTACTTC
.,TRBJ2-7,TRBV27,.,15,CASSFRFSGPHEQYF,TGTGCCAGCAGTTTCAGGTTCTCGGGGCCGCACGAGCAGTACTTC
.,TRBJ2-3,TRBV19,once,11,CASSATDTQYF,TGTGCCTCTTCCGCCACAGATACGCAGTATTTT
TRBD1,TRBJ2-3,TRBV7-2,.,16,CASSLRFSGGLDTQYF,TGTGCCAGCAGCTTAAGGTTTTCAGGGGGCTTGGATACGCAGTATTTT
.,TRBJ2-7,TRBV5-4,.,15,CASSLFGQPTYEQYF,TGTGCCAGCAGCTTGTTTGGCCAACCAACCTACGAGCAGTACTTC
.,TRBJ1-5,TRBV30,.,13,CAWSARVSQPQHF,TGTGCCTGGAGTGCCAGGGTGAGCCAGCCCCAGCATTTT
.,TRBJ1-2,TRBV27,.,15,CASSGGVGEGHGYTF,TGTGCCAGCAGTGGGGGGGTAGGTGAGGGGCATGGCTACACCTTC
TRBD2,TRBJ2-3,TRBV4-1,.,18,CASSQESPLARSTDTQYF,TGCGCCAGCAGCCAAGAATCCCCACTAGCGCGAAGCACAGATACGCAGTATTTT
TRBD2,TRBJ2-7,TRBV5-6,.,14,CASSFSGRAYEQYF,TGTGCCAGCAGCTTTTCGGGGAGGGCCTACGAGCAGTACTTC
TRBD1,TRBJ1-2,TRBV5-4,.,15,CASRTDRAPNYGYTF,TGTGCCAGCAGGACGGACAGGGCTCCTAACTATGGCTACACCTTC
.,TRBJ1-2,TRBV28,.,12,CASSARNYGYTF,TGTGCCAGCAGTGCAAGAAACTATGGCTACACCTTC
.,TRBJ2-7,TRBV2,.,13,CASSGRGGYEQYF,TGTGCCAGCAGTGGCCGGGGAGGATACGAGCAGTACTTC
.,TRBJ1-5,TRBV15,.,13,CATSRDRPQPQHF,TGTGCCACCAGCAGAGACAGGCCTCAGCCCCAGCATTTT
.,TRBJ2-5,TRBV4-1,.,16,CASSQGSGTHRETQYF,TGCGCCAGCAGCCAAGGGTCCGGGACCCACCGGGAGACCCAGTACTTC
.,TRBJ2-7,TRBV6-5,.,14,CASSYSPADYEQYF,TGTGCCAGCAGTTACTCACCAGCGGACTACGAGCAGTACTTC
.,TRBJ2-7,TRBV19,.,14,CASRKTGPPYEQYF,TGTGCCAGTAGGAAAACAGGGCCCCCCTACGAGCAGTACTTC
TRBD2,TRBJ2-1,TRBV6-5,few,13,CASRLGGPSQQFF,TGTGCCAGCAGGCTGGGAGGGCCCAGTCAGCAGTTCTTC